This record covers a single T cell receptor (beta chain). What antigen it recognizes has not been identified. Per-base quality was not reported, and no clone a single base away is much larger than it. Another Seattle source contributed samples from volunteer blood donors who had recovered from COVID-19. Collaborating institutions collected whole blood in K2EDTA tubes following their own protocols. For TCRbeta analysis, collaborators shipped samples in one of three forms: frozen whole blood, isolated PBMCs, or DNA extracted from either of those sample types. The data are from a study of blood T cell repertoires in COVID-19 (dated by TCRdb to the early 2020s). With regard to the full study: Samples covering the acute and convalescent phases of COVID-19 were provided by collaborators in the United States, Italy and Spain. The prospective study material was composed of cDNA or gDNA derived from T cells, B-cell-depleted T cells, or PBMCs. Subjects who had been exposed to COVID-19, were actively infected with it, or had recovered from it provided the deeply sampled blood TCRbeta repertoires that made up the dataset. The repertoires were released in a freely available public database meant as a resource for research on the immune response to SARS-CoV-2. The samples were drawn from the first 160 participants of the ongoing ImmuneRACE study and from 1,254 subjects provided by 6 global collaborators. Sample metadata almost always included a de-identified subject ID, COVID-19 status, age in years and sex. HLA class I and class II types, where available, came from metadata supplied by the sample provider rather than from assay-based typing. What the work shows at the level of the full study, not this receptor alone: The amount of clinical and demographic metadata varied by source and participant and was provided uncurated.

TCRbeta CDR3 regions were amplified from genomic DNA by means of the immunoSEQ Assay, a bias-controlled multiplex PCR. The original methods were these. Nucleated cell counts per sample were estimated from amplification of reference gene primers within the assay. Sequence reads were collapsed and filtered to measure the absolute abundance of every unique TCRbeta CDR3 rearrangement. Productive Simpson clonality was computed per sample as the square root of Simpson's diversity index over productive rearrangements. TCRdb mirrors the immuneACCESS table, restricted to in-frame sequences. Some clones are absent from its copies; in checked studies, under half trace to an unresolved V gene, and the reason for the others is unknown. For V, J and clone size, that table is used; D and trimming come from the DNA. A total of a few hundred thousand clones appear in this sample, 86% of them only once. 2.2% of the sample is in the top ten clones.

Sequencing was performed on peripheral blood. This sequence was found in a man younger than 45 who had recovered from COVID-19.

The CDR3 sequence is CASRRDSGSTGELFF. The DNA sequence is as follows: TGTGCCAGCAGGAGGGACAGCGGGTCCACCGGGGAGCTGTTTTTT. The chain employs TRBV6-4 and TRBJ2-2; TRBD1 is perhaps the D gene, given 7 matching bases. CDR1 and CDR2, per the germline V gene, are MRHNA and SNTAGT. Reading from cysteine to phenylalanine, the CDR3 counts 15 amino acids. Just CDR3 DNA is preserved here, 45 bases in frame from base 1. V lost 6 bases and J lost 4 bases; the stretch between them is 15 bases long.